This T cell receptor beta chain originates from a study of regulatory and conventional T cells in RAG deficiency. This CDR3 is 17 amino acids long. Germline CDR1 MDHEN, CDR2 SYDVKM. Trimming took off 3 bases at V and 10 bases at J, with 22 bases between the two ends. Genomic DNA came from blood conventional CD4+ T cells gated CD25-low CD127-high. The protocol was immunoSEQ multiplex PCR, while the TCRdb copy is restricted to in-frame clones and leaves out a portion. The sample lists fewer than 40,000 clones, about 76% seen once, with around 3.4% in the top ten. The same sample was also studied in work on regulatory T cells. From that study: Primers: 52 TRBV forward and 13 TRBJ reverse. Patient repertoires had restricted TRB V-J pairs and skewed V and J usage, most in Tregs.

Sequenced material: CD4+ effector T cells sorted from blood. This receptor was obtained from a human donor in good health. This chain joins TRBV28 and TRBJ1-6; maybe TRBD1 (6 bases). Written as DNA, the CDR3 is TGTGCCAGCAGTTTTACTGGGTTAAGGGGACACTCATCACCCCTCCACTTT. This codes for CASSFTGLRGHSSPLHF.